These T cell receptor beta chains were read from a single sample in a study of post-analysis software for immune sequencing data. In TCRdb, the PCR reads were re-called with MiXCR into one record per CDR3 protein. The repertoire has under 900,000 distinct CDR3 sequences, about 53% of them found once; the top ten carry approximately 4.2%. The specimen sequenced was blood. Source of these receptors: a girl aged 10 to 17 with multiple sclerosis. Each CDR3 is given with its conserved first and last residue. A D gene is named only where the DNA matches it firmly. Rows give clone size only sometimes, using once, few, many, or a class for an expanded clone.

d_call | j_call | v_call | clone_size | cdr3_aa | cdr3_nt
TRBD2 | TRBJ2-1 | TRBV29-1 | few | CSVGVAGGGEQFF | TGCAGCGTTGGGGTAGCGGGGGGGGGTGAGCAGTTCTTC
NA | TRBJ2-3 | TRBV2 | NA | CASTWTVNTDTQYF | TGTGCCAGTACTTGGACAGTCAACACAGATACGCAGTATTTT
NA | TRBJ2-7 | TRBV7-8 | NA | CASSLGVGGGHRSYEQYF | TGTGCCAGCAGCTTGGGGGTTGGAGGGGGACACCGGTCCTACGAGCAGTACTTC
TRBD1 | TRBJ2-5 | TRBV20-1 | NA | CSARADRGSEETQYF | TGCAGTGCTAGAGCGGACAGGGGTTCGGAGGAGACCCAGTACTTC
TRBD1 | TRBJ1-5 | TRBV15 | NA | CATSGQGTDSNQPQHF | TGTGCCACCAGTGGACAGGGGACGGATAGCAATCAGCCCCAGCATTTT
TRBD2 | TRBJ2-7 | TRBV20-1 | few | CSASPSGRAYEQYF | TGCAGTGCTAGCCCTAGCGGGAGGGCCTACGAGCAGTACTTC
TRBD1 | TRBJ2-1 | TRBV7-3 | NA | CASSRTGSKIEQFF | TGTGCCAGCAGCAGGACAGGGTCGAAGATTGAGCAGTTCTTC
NA | TRBJ1-5 | TRBV27 | many | CASSPASINQPQHF | TGTGCCAGCAGCCCCGCCTCAATAAATCAGCCCCAGCATTTT
TRBD1 | TRBJ2-1 | TRBV6-5 | few | CASKHRGREGEQFF | TGTGCCAGCAAACACAGGGGGCGCGAGGGCGAGCAGTTCTTC
TRBD2 | TRBJ2-1 | TRBV5-1 | NA | CASSPVGLAGGSEQFF | TGCGCCAGCAGCCCAGTGGGACTAGCGGGGGGCAGTGAGCAGTTCTTC
NA | TRBJ2-7 | TRBV2 | NA | CASSVSGRLSYEQYF | TGTGCCAGCAGTGTCTCGGGTCGGCTCTCCTACGAGCAGTACTTC
TRBD1 | TRBJ2-7 | TRBV28 | few | CASSLSQGDNEQYF | TGTGCCAGCAGTTTATCTCAGGGGGACAACGAGCAGTACTTC
TRBD2 | TRBJ2-3 | TRBV29-1 | NA | CQAGGLPHTQYF | TGCCAGGCGGGAGGGCTCCCCCATACGCAGTATTTT
TRBD2 | TRBJ2-1 | TRBV5-1 | NA | CASSPLAGRENEQFF | TGCGCCAGCAGCCCACTAGCGGGCCGTGAGAATGAGCAGTTCTTC
NA | TRBJ2-7 | TRBV6-6 | NA | CASSSRQAYEQYF | TGTGCCAGCAGTTCGCGACAGGCTTACGAGCAGTACTTC
NA | TRBJ1-2 | TRBV7-9 | NA | CASSPVKGDASGYTF | TGTGCCAGCAGCCCCGTGAAAGGGGACGCCTCTGGCTACACCTTC
NA | TRBJ1-5 | TRBV20-1 | NA | CSASLHRDQPQHF | TGCAGTGCTAGCCTTCACAGGGATCAGCCCCAGCATTTT
TRBD1 | TRBJ2-5 | TRBV12-3/TRBV12-4 | NA | CASRLTGNQETQYF | TGTGCCAGCAGACTGACAGGGAACCAAGAGACCCAGTACTTC
NA | TRBJ2-7 | TRBV5-6 | NA | CASSPSGAEQYF | TGTGCCAGCAGCCCCAGTGGCGCCGAGCAGTACTTC
NA | TRBJ2-7 | TRBV25-1 | NA | CASSEGHAYEQYF | TGTGCCAGCAGTGAAGGCCACGCCTACGAGCAGTACTTC
NA | TRBJ2-1 | TRBV14 | once | CASSPPSPGNEQFF | TGTGCCAGCAGCCCTCCTAGTCCCGGGAATGAGCAGTTCTTC
NA | TRBJ2-3 | TRBV12-3/TRBV12-4 | once | CASSPRTGPVPPDTQYF | TGTGCCAGCAGTCCTCGGACGGGGCCGGTCCCACCAGATACGCAGTATTTT
NA | TRBJ2-7 | TRBV5-1 | NA | CASSLVWGYYEQYF | TGCGCCAGCAGCTTGGTTTGGGGATACTACGAGCAGTACTTC
NA | TRBJ1-1 | TRBV5-5 | NA | CASSLSQGHTEAFF | TGTGCCAGCAGCTTGTCCCAGGGGCACACTGAAGCTTTCTTT
NA | TRBJ2-4 | TRBV2 | NA | CASSVNRAGNIQYF | TGTGCCAGCAGTGTTAACAGGGCTGGAAACATTCAGTACTTC
TRBD1 | TRBJ1-6 | TRBV9 | NA | CASSVEGQTHSPLHF | TGTGCCAGCAGCGTAGAGGGACAGACTCATTCACCCCTCCACTTT
TRBD1 | TRBJ2-3 | TRBV5-1 | NA | CASSRTGGAVRTDTQYF | TGCGCCAGCAGTCGGACAGGGGGCGCGGTTAGGACAGATACGCAGTATTTT
TRBD2 | TRBJ2-7 | TRBV5-4 | few | CASSPFSGEAYEQYF | TGTGCCAGCAGCCCCTTTAGCGGGGAGGCCTACGAGCAGTACTTC
TRBD2 | TRBJ2-6 | TRBV12-3/TRBV12-4 | NA | CASSLAWGGVPAGANVLTF | TGTGCCAGCAGTTTAGCCTGGGGAGGGGTTCCTGCTGGGGCCAACGTCCTGACTTTC
NA | TRBJ1-1 | TRBV6-1 | few | CASSAWGLGTEAFF | TGTGCCAGCAGTGCCTGGGGGCTTGGGACTGAAGCTTTCTTT
NA | TRBJ2-1 | TRBV7-3 | NA | CASSLRLVDEQFF | TGTGCCAGCAGCCTACGACTAGTTGATGAGCAGTTCTTC
TRBD1 | TRBJ1-2 | TRBV20-1 | NA | CSASQGTGRNYGYTF | TGCAGTGCTAGTCAGGGGACAGGGCGTAACTATGGCTACACCTTC
TRBD1 | TRBJ2-7 | TRBV5-1 | once | CASSFRGGQGKPYEQYF | TGCGCCAGCAGTTTTCGGGGGGGACAGGGGAAGCCCTACGAGCAGTACTTC
TRBD1 | TRBJ1-2 | TRBV29-1 | NA | CSVGYPQGQGGYTF | TGCAGCGTTGGGTATCCACAGGGACAGGGTGGCTACACCTTC
NA | TRBJ2-4 | TRBV5-6 | few | CASSLNENIQYF | TGTGCCAGCAGCTTGAACGAAAACATTCAGTACTTC
NA | TRBJ2-6 | TRBV6-5 | few | CASSYSNLGGSGANVLTF | TGTGCCAGCAGTTACTCGAATTTGGGGGGCTCTGGGGCCAACGTCCTGACTTTC
NA | TRBJ2-3 | TRBV5-1 | NA | CASSYRDGRRDTQYF | TGCGCCAGCAGCTACCGGGACGGCCGTCGAGATACGCAGTATTTT
TRBD2 | TRBJ2-1 | TRBV7-7 | NA | CASSPGLEREQFF | TGTGCTAGCAGCCCGGGACTAGAGAGGGAGCAGTTCTTC
NA | TRBJ2-3 | TRBV27 | NA | CASSFFRGTDTQYF | TGTGCCAGCAGTTTTTTCAGGGGCACAGATACGCAGTATTTT
NA | TRBJ2-1 | TRBV5-1 | few | CASSLVDGTRNEQFF | TGCGCCAGCAGCTTGGTTGATGGGACTCGGAATGAGCAGTTCTTC
NA | TRBJ1-4 | TRBV7-6 | NA | CASSLSAGVPTNEKLFF | TGTGCCAGCAGCTTATCGGCGGGGGTTCCAACTAATGAAAAACTGTTTTTT
NA | TRBJ2-3 | TRBV4-2 | NA | CASSQGFGGTGTDTQYF | TGTGCCAGCAGCCAAGGATTCGGCGGGACTGGCACAGATACGCAGTATTTT
NA | TRBJ1-5 | TRBV29-1 | NA | CSVEAVETQHF | TGCAGCGTTGAGGCGGTAGAGACCCAGCATTTT
TRBD1 | TRBJ1-2 | TRBV7-2 | NA | CASSLGRGQGNYGYTF | TGTGCCAGCAGCTTAGGTCGGGGACAGGGAAACTATGGCTACACCTTC
TRBD2 | TRBJ2-5 | TRBV7-2 | few | CASSRGTSGAQETQYF | TGTGCCAGCAGCCGAGGGACTAGCGGGGCACAAGAGACCCAGTACTTC